This T cell receptor (beta chain) came from a study of cytomegalovirus exposure and HLA in healthy donors (dated by TCRdb to 2017 to 2019). Background on the whole study: According to an earlier analysis of 550 to 700 of the donors, about 190 million T cells yielded 90 million to 140 million unique TCR beta sequences and about 300 Gb of sequence data. Roughly 5 DR-DQ haplotypes were handled as single units for association and clustering, since linkage in the cohort was strong. The T cell repertoires of under 700 subjects were profiled by immunosequencing and related to cytomegalovirus serostatus. The study aimed to test whether cataloging public T cell receptors could reveal signatures of past pathogen exposure. An earlier analysis of around 640 of the donors used high-throughput TCR beta sequencing to judge whether each TCR beta V gene segment behaved as functional or pseudogenic. Donor age, sex, ethnicity and CMV serostatus were compiled together with the repertoire data. HLA typing covered class I and class II loci at four-digit resolution. Of the 300 to 500 genotyped donors, less than 85% were placed in the genetic ancestry cluster associated with self-reported Caucasian donors. Typing coverage varied by locus: roughly 629-630 donors for A, B, C, DRB1 and DQB1; approximately 500 for DQA1; 600 to 610 for DPA1; roughly 450 for DPB1. The later analysis used no new phenotypic data to find candidate immune exposures, relying instead on TCR beta sequences and their occurrence across donors. In a later genetic analysis, genome-wide SNP genotypes for about 55% of the 666 donors were used, and that subset was treated as a discovery cohort. An early release that covered fewer than 750 HLA-typed donors contained approximately 300 gigabases of sequencing data and roughly 84 million unique TCR sequences. All discovery cohort repertoires had been generated on a single sequencing platform. In a later analysis, previously published TCR beta repertoires from about 640 donors were re-analyzed and high-resolution HLA genotyping was added so that TCR occurrence patterns could be studied. To predict cytomegalovirus infection status, the study combined high-throughput TCR immunosequencing, statistical association of individual TCRs with disease status, and machine learning. Across around 400 genotyped donors of the cohort, an average of roughly 250,000 unique TCR beta nucleotide sequences per donor were sequenced, and approximately 17% of those sequences were non-productive. Besides the first cohort of about 730 subjects, a separate validation cohort made up of 90 to 150 different subjects was used.

A remark on this clone: The clone's antigen remains unknown. Base qualities are not provided; no much larger clone lies one nucleotide away.

The cohort consisted of fewer than 700 healthy bone marrow donors. At the time of sampling, every cohort member was nominally healthy, though immune exposures that went unrecorded were likely present. The donor tested CMV seropositive, placing the donor among the 290 or so seropositive members of the cohort. Every donor gave a peripheral blood sample, and the peripheral blood mononuclear cells from that sample were used for TCR beta sequencing. Genomic DNA was extracted from the blood cell samples with the Qiagen DNeasy Blood Extraction Kit. Results and caveats for the whole study, not just this receptor: At a false discovery rate of 0.05, a later analysis linked around 15,000 TCR beta sequences to specific HLA alleles. CMV serostatus was the only immune exposure information available for the cohort. A cluster of highly shared sequence variants was judged likely to be a technical artifact of the sequencing pipeline. According to a later analysis, most CMV-associated TCR beta chains appeared to be HLA-restricted, and the HLA associations seemed to be driven largely by CMV exposure. In both the original and validation cohorts, the classifier was reported to diagnose cytomegalovirus status with high specificity and sensitivity. An earlier analysis of approximately 530 of the donors showed that most TCR beta V segments appeared in productive rearrangements either about 87% or about 30% of the time, which broadly matched IMGT annotations. Sequencing depth was assumed to be roughly uniform across donors in the presence/absence analyses, though that assumption may not hold. A later genetic analysis associated a missense DCLRE1C variant with V-gene and J-gene trimming of TCR beta chains, and an independent cohort replicated the association. The cohort was sequenced for TCR beta chains only, and without alpha or paired-chain data the features that could be detected were limited. In vitro tests confirmed that a few of the cytomegalovirus-associated TCR beta chains recognize cytomegalovirus antigens. The authors suggested that the approach could potentially be extended to other disease states and immunological phenotypes. According to a later genetic analysis, donors in an Asian-associated ancestry cluster had fewer N-insertions in productive TCRs than the approximately 650-donor mean. Compared with equally common non-associated chains, HLA-associated TCR beta chains in a later analysis were more clonally expanded and had lower generation probabilities. Correlated functional status among segregating V segments might be attributable to linkage disequilibrium, but an unknown experimental factor could not be ruled out. In the study, roughly 160 TCR beta chains were listed as associated with cytomegalovirus. When HLA alleles, especially DR and DQ, strongly co-occurred, attributing TCR associations to individual alleles was difficult. Because counts were too low, 15 to 20 rarely observed V segments, including chromosome 9 orphons, were excluded from the earlier analysis of about 500 of the donors. According to a later analysis, parvovirus B19, influenza, CMV and Epstein-Barr virus appeared linked to several top co-occurrence clusters. While some public TCRs were present in many individuals, most TCR sequences turned up only very rarely across donors. A further reported finding was that TCR beta sequences accurately predicted the HLA-A and HLA-B alleles for most subjects in the first cohort. Because HLA typing was missing for some donors at each locus, association tests included only the typed subset. In a later analysis, TCR association rates were found to vary across HLA loci, with the most associated TCRs seen for DRB1 alleles and the fewest for HLA-C alleles.

Libraries were prepared through the immunoSEQ multiplex PCR assay. The multiplex PCR relied on a mix of 60 forward primers for TCR Vbeta segments and 13 reverse primers for TCR Jbeta segments. A multiplex PCR assay on genomic DNA amplified the CDR3 region of rearranged TCR beta genes. On the Illumina HiSeq System, the amplified TCR beta libraries were sequenced as 87-base-pair reads. The study's own analysis went as follows. A later analysis counted tens of millions of unique TCR beta chains across the 650 to 800 repertoires, and 10 million to 11 million of these chains were shared by at least two donors. Raw reads were error-corrected and collapsed into unique sequences by a nearest-neighbor algorithm in which closely related sequences were merged to remove PCR and sequencing errors. CDR3 sequences were aligned to IMGT reference sequences to assign V, D and J gene segments. For a sequence to be retained, a match of at least six nucleotides was required to both a V gene segment and a J gene segment. Rearrangements were classified as productive when the CDR3 lacked stop codons and remained in frame with V and J, and all other rearrangements were classified as non-productive. Following IMGT convention, CDR3 was defined as the stretch from the second conserved V-encoded cysteine up to the conserved J-encoded phenylalanine. Sequences without an unambiguous match to a single V gene segment were excluded from the earlier analysis of 450 to 650 of the donors. In an earlier analysis of 587 of the donors, a V segment was called functional when productive rearrangements were above 56.7%, and segregating when the standard deviation between donors exceeded 5%. To diagnose cytomegalovirus status from the catalog of TCR beta chain sequences, a statistical classification framework was built. A later analysis assigned V and J genes by comparing TCR nucleotide sequences with IMGT/GENE-DB human TR gene sequences. A later analysis assigned CDR3 sequences and most-parsimonious VDJ recombination scenarios with the TCRdist pipeline. A later analysis defined each TCR beta chain by its CDR3 amino acid sequence plus V-gene family, and excluded reads lacking a unique V-gene family. As a way to deal with suspected cross-contamination and a sequencing artifact, a later analysis dropped roughly 620 nucleotide sequences that were highly shared and had low generation probability. In a later analysis, a clonal expansion index was calculated for each public chain from normalized within-repertoire ranks of inferred template counts. A later analysis computed generation probabilities with a VDJ recombination model fitted to out-of-frame rearrangements, and checked the results against IGoR. In a later analysis, TCR-TCR, TCR-HLA and TCR-CMV co-occurrence was scored with hypergeometric tests, and a repertoire-size bias correction was applied to TCR pairs. A later analysis estimated false discovery rates by permuting HLA or CMV assignments 20 times. A later analysis grouped co-occurring TCRs with DBSCAN, adding TCRdist sequence similarity when clustering within HLA-allele-positive subsets. For co-occurrence clustering, repertoires with fewer than 30,000 or more than 120,000 public chains were excluded, along with roughly five repertoires with anomalous nucleotide sharing. TCRdb carries this immuneACCESS record with in-frame sequences only. Its versions omit some clonotypes, under half of them owing to an unresolved V gene in the studies checked, with the rest unexplained. The V and J calls and clone size were taken over from that table, and D and trimming were inferred from the DNA. Across this sample there are 150,000 to 200,000 clones, with around 80% seen only once. 2% to 2.5% of the sample is held by the ten biggest clonotypes.

Source material: PBMCs. The clonotype was recovered from a woman in her 30s in good health and CMV-seropositive.

The CDR3 is CASDRAYNEQFF. The DNA sequence reads TGTGCCAGTGACAGGGCCTACAATGAGCAGTTCTTC. The sequence is built from TRBV2 and TRBJ2-1, and 7 bases in between align with TRBD1. Trimming removed 9 bases from V and 2 bases from J; the gene matches leave 1 base unexplained. The CDR1 and CDR2 encoded by the germline V gene are SNHLY and FYNNEI. Spanning cysteine to phenylalanine, the CDR3 consists of 12 amino acids. CDR3 DNA only is kept here, 36 bases in frame from base 1. Joined to the reference TRBV2 and TRBJ2-1 proteins, this CDR3 gives the full variable domain: EPEVTQTPSHQVTQMGQEVILRCVPISNHLYFYWYRQILGQKVEFLVSFYNNEISEKSEIFDDQFSVERPDGSNFTLKIRSTKLEDSAMYFCASDRAYNEQFFGPGTRLTVL.